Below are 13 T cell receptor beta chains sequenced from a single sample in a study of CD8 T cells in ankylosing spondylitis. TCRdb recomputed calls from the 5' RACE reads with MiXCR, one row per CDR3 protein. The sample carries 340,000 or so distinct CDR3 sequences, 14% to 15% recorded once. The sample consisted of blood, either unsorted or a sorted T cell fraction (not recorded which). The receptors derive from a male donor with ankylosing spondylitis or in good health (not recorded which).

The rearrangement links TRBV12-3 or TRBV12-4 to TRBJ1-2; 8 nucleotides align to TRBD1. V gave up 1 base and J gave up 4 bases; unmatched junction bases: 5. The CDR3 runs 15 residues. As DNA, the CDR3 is TGTGCCAGCAGTTTAGTTCAGGGGGCGGCCTATGGCTACACCTTC. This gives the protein CASSLVQGAAYGYTF.

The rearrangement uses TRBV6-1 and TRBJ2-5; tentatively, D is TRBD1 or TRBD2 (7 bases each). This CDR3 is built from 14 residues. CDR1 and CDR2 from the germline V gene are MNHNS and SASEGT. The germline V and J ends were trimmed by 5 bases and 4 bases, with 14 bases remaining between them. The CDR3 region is CASSPPGGGETQYF. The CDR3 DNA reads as TGTGCCAGCAGTCCCCCAGGGGGGGGAGAGACCCAGTACTTC.

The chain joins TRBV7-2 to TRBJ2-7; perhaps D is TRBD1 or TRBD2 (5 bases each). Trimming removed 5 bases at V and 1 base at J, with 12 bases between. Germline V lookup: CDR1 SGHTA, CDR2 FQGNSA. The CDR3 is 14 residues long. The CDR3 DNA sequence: TGTGCCAGCAGCCTGGGACCTCGATCCTACGAGCAGTACTTC. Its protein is CASSLGPRSYEQYF.

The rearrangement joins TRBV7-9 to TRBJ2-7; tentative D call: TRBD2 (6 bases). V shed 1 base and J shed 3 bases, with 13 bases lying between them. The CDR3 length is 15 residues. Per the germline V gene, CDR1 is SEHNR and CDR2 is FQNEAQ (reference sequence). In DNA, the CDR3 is TGTGCCAGCAGCTTAGAGGGACGGGGGTTCTACGAGCAGTACTTC. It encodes CASSLEGRGFYEQYF.

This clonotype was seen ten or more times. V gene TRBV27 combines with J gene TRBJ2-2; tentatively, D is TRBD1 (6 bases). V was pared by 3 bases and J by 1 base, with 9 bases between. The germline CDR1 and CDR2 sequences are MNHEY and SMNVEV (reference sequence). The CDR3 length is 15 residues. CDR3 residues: CASSFQTGNTGELFF. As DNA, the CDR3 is TGTGCCAGCAGTTTCCAGACAGGGAACACCGGGGAGCTGTTTTTT.

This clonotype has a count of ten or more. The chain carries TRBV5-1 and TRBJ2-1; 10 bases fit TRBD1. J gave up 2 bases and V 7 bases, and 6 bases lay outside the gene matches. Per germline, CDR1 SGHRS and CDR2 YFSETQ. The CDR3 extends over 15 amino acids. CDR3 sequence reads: CASGQGGSAYNEQFF. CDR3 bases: TGCGCCAGCGGACAGGGGGGGTCGGCCTACAATGAGCAGTTCTTC. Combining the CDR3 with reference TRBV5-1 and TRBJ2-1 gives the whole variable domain KAGVTQTPRYLIKTRGQQVTLSCSPISGHRSVSWYQQTPGQGLQFLFEYFSETQRNKGNFPGRFSGRQFSNSRSEMNVSTLELGDSALYLCASGQGGSAYNEQFFGPGTRLTVL.

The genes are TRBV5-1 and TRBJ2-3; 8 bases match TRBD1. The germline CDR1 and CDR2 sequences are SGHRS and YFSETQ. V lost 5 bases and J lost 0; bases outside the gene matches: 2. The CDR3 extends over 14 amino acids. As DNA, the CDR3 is TGCGCCAGCAGTGGACAGGGAAGCACAGATACGCAGTATTTT. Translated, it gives CASSGQGSTDTQYF.

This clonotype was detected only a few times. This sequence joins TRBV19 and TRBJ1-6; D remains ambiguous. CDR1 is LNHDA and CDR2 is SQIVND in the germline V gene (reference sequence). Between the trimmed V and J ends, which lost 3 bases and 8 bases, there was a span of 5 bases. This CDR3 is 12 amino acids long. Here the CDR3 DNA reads TGTGCCAGTAGTATGGGGTATTCACCCCTCCACTTT. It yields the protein CASSMGYSPLHF. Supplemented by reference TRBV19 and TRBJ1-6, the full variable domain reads DGGITQSPKYLFRKEGQNVTLSCEQNLNHDAMYWYRQDPGQGLRLIYYSQIVNDFQKGDIAEGYSVSREKKESFPLTVTSAQKNPTAFYLCASSMGYSPLHFGNGTRLTVT.

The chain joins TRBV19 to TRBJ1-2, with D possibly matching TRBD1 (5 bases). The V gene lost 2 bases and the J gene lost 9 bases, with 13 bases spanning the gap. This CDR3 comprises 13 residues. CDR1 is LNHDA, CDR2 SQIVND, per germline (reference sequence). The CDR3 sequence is CASSISAGMRYTF. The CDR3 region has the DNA TGTGCCAGTAGTATAAGTGCAGGGATGCGCTACACCTTC. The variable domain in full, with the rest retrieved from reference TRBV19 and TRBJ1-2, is DGGITQSPKYLFRKEGQNVTLSCEQNLNHDAMYWYRQDPGQGLRLIYYSQIVNDFQKGDIAEGYSVSREKKESFPLTVTSAQKNPTAFYLCASSISAGMRYTFGSGTRLTVV.

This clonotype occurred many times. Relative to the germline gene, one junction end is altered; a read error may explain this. In DNA form, the CDR3 reads TGTGCCAGCAGCCTAGCGAGAGGGTACGAGCAGTACTTC. It codes for CASSLARGYEQYF. The V call is TRBV5-1, the J call TRBJ2-7, with a weak D call TRBD2 (6 bases). The germline CDR1 and CDR2 sequences are SGHRS and YFSETQ. This CDR3 is built from 13 residues.

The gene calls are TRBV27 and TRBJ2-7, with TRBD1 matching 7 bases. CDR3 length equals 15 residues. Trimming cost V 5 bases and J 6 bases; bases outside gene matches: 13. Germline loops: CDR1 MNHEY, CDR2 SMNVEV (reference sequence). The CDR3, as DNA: TGTGCCAGCAGTCTGGGGCGACAGGGAAGGGGCGAGCAGTACTTC. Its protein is CASSLGRQGRGEQYF.

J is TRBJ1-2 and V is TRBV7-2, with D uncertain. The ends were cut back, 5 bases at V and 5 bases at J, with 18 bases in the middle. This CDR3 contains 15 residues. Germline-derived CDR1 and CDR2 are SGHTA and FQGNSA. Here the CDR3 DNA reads TGTGCCAGCAGCCTCTCCCGGACCGAACTGTATGGCTACACCTTC. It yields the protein CASSLSRTELYGYTF.

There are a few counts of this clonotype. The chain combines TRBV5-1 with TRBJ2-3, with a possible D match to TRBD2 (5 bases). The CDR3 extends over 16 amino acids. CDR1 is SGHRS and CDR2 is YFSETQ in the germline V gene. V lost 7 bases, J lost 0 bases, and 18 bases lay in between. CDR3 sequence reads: CASPRRSGFSTDTQYF. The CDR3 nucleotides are TGCGCCAGCCCTAGACGGAGCGGTTTTAGCACAGATACGCAGTATTTT.